The 4 T cell receptor beta chains given below trace back to one sample, sequenced in a study of monozygotic twins with inflammatory bowel disease. TCRdb reanalyzed the 5' RACE reads, giving one entry per CDR3 protein sequence and no DNA. This table lists about 330,000 distinct CDR3 sequences. The sample comprised blood. All receptors derive from a human donor with ulcerative colitis or Crohn's disease, or a healthy co-twin of an affected twin (not recorded which).

The V call is TRBV4-3, the J call TRBJ1-1. Germline loops: CDR1 LGHNA, CDR2 YSLEER. The CDR3 is 15 residues long. This chain's CDR3 is CASRQDVTANFEAFF.

The V call is TRBV20-1, the J call TRBJ2-3; checking the TCRdb D call of TRBD1 is not possible without DNA. The CDR3 runs 16 residues. The V gene's germline CDR1 is DFQATT and CDR2 SNEGSKA (reference sequence). CDR3 protein: CSATPPGGLDRDTQYF.

V is TRBV18 and J is TRBJ2-3. The CDR3 runs to 13 residues. CDR1 is KGHSH, CDR2 LQKENI, per germline. The CDR3 is CASASPGTDTQYF. The complete variable domain, with remaining parts taken from reference TRBV18 and TRBJ2-3, reads NAGVMQNPRHLVRRRGQEARLRCSPMKGHSHVYWYRQLPEEGLKFMVYLQKENIIDESGMPKERFSAEFPKEGPSILRIQQVVRGDSAAYFCASASPGTDTQYFGPGTRLTVL.

The genes are TRBV7-2 and TRBJ2-3; TCRdb calls TRBD2, which cannot be checked without DNA. Germline loops: CDR1 SGHTA, CDR2 FQGNSA. CDR3 size: 15 residues. CDR3 protein: CASSLSSPATDTQYF.